This T cell receptor beta chain was documented in a study of T cells in Graves' hyperthyroidism and ophthalmopathy. Study-wide points: A model using 13 V-J features told ophthalmopathy apart from stable hyperthyroidism.

The investigators amplified TCR beta CDR3 regions from RNA transcripts. A first-round RT-PCR of the TCR CDR3 used the HTBI primer set. Each CDR3 protein gets one entry after TCRdb re-called the multiplex PCR reads with MiXCR. The sample shows around 400,000 distinct CDR3 sequences, about 15% of them seen only once. V was trimmed by 6 bases and J by 3 bases, leaving 18 bases between them. CDR1 SQVTM and CDR2 ANQGSEA come from the germline V gene. The CDR3 contains 14 residues. This clonotype was observed at least ten times. Antigen: not known. Ophthalmopathy patients had moderate-to-severe active disease, CAS ≥3, NOSPECS ≥4, and disease duration under 3 months.

This rearrangement joins TRBV29-1 to TRBJ2-7; possibly TRBD2 for D (6 bases). Source material: blood. This receptor was taken from a woman aged 60-75 years with Graves' ophthalmopathy. DNA for the CDR3: TGCAGCGTAGAATCGGAGGGTCATCTCTACGAGCAGTACTTC. Amino acids: CSVESEGHLYEQYF.